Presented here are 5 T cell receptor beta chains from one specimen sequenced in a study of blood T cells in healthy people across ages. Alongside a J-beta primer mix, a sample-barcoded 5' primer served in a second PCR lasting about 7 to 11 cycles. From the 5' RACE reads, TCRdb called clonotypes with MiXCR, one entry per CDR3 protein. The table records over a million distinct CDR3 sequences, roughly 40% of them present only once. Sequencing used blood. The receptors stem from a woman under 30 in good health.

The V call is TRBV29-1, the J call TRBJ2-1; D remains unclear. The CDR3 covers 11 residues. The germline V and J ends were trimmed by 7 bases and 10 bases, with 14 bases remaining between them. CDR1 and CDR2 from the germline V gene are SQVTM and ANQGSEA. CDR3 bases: TGCAGCGCCTATGTCTCCTACGAGCAGTTCTTC. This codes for CSAYVSYEQFF.

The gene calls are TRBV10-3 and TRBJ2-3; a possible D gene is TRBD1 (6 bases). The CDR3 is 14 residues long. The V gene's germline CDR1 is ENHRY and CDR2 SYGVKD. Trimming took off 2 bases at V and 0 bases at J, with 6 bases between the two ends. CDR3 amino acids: CAISETGSTDTQYF. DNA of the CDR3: TGTGCCATCAGTGAGACAGGGAGCACAGATACGCAGTATTTT.

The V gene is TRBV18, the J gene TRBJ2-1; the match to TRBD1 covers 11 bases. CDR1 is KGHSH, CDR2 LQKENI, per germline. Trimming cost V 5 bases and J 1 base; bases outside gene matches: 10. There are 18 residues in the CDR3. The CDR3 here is CASSTWDRGDGSYNEQFF. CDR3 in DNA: TGTGCCAGCTCAACTTGGGACAGGGGGGATGGATCCTACAATGAGCAGTTCTTC.

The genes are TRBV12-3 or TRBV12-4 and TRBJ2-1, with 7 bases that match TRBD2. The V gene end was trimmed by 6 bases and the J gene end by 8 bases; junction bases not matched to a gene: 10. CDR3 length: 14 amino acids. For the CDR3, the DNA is TGTGCCAGCAGCCCCTGGCGGGAGTTCGATGAGCAGTTCTTC. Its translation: CASSPWREFDEQFF.

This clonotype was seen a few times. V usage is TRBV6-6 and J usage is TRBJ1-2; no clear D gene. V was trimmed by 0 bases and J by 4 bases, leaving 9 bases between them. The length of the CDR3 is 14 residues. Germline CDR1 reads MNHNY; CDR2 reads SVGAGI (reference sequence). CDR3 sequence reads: CASSYSDGPYGYTF. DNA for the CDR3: TGTGCCAGCAGTTACTCGGACGGACCCTATGGCTACACCTTC.